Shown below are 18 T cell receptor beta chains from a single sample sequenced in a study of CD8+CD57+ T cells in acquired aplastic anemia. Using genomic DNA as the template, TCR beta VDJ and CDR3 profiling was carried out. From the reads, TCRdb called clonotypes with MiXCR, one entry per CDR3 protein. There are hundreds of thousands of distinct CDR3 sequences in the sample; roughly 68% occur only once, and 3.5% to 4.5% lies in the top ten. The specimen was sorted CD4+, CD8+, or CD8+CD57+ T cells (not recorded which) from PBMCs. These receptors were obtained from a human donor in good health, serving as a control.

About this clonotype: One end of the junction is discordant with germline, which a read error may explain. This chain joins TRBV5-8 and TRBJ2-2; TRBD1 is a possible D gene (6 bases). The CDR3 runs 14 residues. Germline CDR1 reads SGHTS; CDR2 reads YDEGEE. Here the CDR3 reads CASSLWGHTGELFF. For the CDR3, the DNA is TGCGCCAGCAGCTTGTGGGGGCACACCGGGGAGCTGTTTTTT.

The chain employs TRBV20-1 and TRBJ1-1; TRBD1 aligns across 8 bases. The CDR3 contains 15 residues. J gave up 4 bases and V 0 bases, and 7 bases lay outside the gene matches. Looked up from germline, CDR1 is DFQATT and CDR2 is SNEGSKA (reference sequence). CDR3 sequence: CSARDWTGYGTEAFF. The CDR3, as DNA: TGCAGTGCTAGAGACTGGACAGGGTACGGCACTGAAGCTTTCTTT.

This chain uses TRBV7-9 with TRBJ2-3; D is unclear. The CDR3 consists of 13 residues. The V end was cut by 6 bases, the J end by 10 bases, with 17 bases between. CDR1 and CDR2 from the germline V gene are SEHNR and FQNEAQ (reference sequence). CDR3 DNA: TGTGCCAGCAGTATTGCCACCATAGCTTCGCAGTATTTT. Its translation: CASSIATIASQYF.

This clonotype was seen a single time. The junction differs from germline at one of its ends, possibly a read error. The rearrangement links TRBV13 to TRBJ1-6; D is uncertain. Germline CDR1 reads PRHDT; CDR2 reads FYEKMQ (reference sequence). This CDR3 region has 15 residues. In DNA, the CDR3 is TGTGCCAGCAGCACCGGGGATCGCTATAATTCGCCCCTCCACTTT. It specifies CASSTGDRYNSPLHF.

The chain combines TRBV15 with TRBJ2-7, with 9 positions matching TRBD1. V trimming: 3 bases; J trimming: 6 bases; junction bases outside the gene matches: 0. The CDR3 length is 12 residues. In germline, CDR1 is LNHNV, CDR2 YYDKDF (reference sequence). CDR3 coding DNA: TGTGCCACCAGCAGGGACAGGGGCGAGCAGTACTTC. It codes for CATSRDRGEQYF. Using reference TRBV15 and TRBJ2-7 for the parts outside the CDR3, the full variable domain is DAMVIQNPRYQVTQFGKPVTLSCSQTLNHNVMYWYQQKSSQAPKLLFHYYDKDFNNEADTPDNFQSRRPNTSFCFLDIRSPGLGDTAMYLCATSRDRGEQYFGPGTRLTVT.

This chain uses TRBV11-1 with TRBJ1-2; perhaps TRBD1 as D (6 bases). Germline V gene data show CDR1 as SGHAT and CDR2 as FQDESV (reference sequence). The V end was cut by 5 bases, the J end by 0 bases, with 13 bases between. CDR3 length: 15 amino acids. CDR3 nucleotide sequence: TGTGCCAGCAGCCAAGGGGGTAACCCTAACTATGGCTACACCTTC. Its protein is CASSQGGNPNYGYTF. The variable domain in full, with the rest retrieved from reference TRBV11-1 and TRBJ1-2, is EAEVAQSPRYKITEKSQAVAFWCDPISGHATLYWYRQILGQGPELLVQFQDESVVDDSQLPKDRFSAERLKGVDSTLKIQPAELGDSAMYLCASSQGGNPNYGYTFGSGTRLTVV.

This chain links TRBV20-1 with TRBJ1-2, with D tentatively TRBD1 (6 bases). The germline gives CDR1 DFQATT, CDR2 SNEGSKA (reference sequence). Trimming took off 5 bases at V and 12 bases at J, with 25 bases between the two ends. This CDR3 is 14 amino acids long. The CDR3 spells CSAPPLRGGAGNTF. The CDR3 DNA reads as TGCAGTGCTCCCCCGCTCAGGGGAGGCGCCGGAAACACCTTC.

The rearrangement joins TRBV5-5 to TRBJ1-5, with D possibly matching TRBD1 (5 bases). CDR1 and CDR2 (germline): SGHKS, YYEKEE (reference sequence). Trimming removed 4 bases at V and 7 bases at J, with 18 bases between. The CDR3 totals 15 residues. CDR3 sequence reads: CASSPTDKVGQPQHF. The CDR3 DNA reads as TGTGCCAGCAGCCCTACGGACAAGGTGGGGCAGCCCCAGCATTTT.

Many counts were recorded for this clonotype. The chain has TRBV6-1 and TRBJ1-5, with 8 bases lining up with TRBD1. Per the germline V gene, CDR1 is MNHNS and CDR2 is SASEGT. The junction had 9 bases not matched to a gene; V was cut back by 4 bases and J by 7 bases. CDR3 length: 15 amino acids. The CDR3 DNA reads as TGTGCCAGCAGTGGGGTCGACAGGGGAGGACAGCCCCAGCATTTT. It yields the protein CASSGVDRGGQPQHF.

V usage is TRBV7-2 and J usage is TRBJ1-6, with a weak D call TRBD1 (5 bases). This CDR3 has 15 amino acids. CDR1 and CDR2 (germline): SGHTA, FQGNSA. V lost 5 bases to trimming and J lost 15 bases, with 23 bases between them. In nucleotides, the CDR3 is TGTGCCAGCAGCCCAAGGGGCAATCAGCCCCAGCACCTCCACTTT. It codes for CASSPRGNQPQHLHF.

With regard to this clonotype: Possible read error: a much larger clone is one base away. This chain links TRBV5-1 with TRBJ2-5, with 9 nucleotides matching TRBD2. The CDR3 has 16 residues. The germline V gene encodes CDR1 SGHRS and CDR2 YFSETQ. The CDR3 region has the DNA TGCGCCAGCAGCAAGAACCTAGCGGGGACCCAAGAGGCCCAGTACTTC. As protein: CASSKNLAGTQEAQYF.

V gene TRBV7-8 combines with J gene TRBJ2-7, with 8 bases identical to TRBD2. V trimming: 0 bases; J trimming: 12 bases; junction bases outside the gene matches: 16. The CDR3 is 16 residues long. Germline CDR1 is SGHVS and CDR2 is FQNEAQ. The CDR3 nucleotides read TGTGCCAGCAGCTTAGCTCGGGGGGGGAATGGCTACACCTTGTACTTC. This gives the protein CASSLARGGNGYTLYF.

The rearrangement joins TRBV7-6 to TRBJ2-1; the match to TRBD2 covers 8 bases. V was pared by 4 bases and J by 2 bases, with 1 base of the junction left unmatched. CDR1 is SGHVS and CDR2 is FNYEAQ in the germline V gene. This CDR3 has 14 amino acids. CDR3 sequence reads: CASSSGGPYNEQFF. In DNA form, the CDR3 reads TGTGCCAGCAGCTCGGGGGGGCCCTACAATGAGCAGTTCTTC.

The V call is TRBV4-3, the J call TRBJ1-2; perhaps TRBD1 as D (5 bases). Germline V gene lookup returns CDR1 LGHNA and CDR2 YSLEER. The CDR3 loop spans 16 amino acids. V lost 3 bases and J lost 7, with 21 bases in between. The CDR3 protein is CASSQQDFRAWAGYTF. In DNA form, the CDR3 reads TGCGCCAGCAGCCAGCAAGATTTCAGGGCTTGGGCTGGCTACACCTTC.

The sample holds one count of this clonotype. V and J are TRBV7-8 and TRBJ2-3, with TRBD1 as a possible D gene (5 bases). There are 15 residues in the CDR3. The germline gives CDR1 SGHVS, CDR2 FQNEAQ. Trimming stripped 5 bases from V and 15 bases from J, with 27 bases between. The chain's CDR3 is CASSPTTASQANYYF. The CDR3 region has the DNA TGTGCCAGCAGCCCAACGACAGCGAGTCAGGCTAACTATTATTTT.

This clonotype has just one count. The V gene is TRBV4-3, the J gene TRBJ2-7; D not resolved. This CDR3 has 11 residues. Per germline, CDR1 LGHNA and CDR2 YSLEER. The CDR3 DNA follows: TGCGGCGGCACTTTAGGAGCCGAGCAGTACTTC. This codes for CGGTLGAEQYF.

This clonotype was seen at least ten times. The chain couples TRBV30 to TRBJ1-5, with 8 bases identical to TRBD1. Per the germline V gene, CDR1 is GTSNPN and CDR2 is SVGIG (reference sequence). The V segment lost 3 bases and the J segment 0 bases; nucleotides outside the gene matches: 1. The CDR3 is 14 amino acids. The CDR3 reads CAWSRGLSNQPQHF. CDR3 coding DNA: TGTGCCTGGAGCAGGGGGCTTAGCAATCAGCCCCAGCATTTT.

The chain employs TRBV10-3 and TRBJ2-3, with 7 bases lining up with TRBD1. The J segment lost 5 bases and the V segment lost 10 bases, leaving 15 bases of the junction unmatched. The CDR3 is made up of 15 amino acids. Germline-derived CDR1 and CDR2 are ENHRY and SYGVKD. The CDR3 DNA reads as TGTGCCACCAGCGACGGGGCCAGGGGGAGAGATACGCAGTATTTT. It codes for CATSDGARGRDTQYF.